Presented here are 3 T cell receptor beta chains from one specimen sequenced in a study of shared clonotypes between healthy human individuals (TCRdb year 2020). Libraries came from the immunoSEQ multiplex PCR assay. TCRdb limited this immuneACCESS table to in-frame rearrangements with V and J called. A share of clones is missing; checked studies link under half to unresolved V genes, and the rest is unexplained. This sample has roughly 2 million clones in its table, and about 94% of those were observed once. Approximately 0.13% of the sample is held by the ten biggest clonotypes. The specimen sequenced was naive CD4+ T cells sorted from blood. The cell subset or site label here, explained by the study, means: CD45RA+ positively selected. The receptors derive from a young man in good health.

The J gene is TRBJ2-5, the V gene TRBV6-5, with 7 bases aligning to TRBD1. Looked up from germline, CDR1 is MNHEY and CDR2 is SVGAGI. This CDR3 has 14 amino acids. The ends lost 2 bases at V and 1 base at J; junction bases unmatched: 1. The CDR3 sequence: CASSYPGGQETQYF. The CDR3 region has the DNA TGTGCCAGCAGTTACCCAGGGGGCCAAGAGACCCAGTACTTC.

Worth noting for this clone: The sample contains more than one DNA sequence encoding this CDR3. V is TRBV10-2 and J is TRBJ2-2; D is unresolved. Trimming stripped 2 bases from V and 1 base from J, with 2 bases between. Per germline, CDR1 WSHSY and CDR2 SAAADI. This CDR3 spans 13 amino acids. The CDR3 sequence is CASSERNTGELFF. DNA of the CDR3: TGCGCCAGCAGTGAGAGGAACACCGGGGAGCTGTTTTTT.

The chain carries TRBV7-2 and TRBJ2-7; 7 bases agree with TRBD2. Germline V lookup: CDR1 SGHTA, CDR2 FQGNSA. The J segment lost 2 bases and the V segment lost 5 bases, leaving 3 bases of the junction unmatched. This CDR3 spans 13 amino acids. The CDR3 loop is CASSPREAYEQYF. CDR3 DNA: TGTGCCAGCAGCCCCCGGGAGGCCTACGAGCAGTACTTC.